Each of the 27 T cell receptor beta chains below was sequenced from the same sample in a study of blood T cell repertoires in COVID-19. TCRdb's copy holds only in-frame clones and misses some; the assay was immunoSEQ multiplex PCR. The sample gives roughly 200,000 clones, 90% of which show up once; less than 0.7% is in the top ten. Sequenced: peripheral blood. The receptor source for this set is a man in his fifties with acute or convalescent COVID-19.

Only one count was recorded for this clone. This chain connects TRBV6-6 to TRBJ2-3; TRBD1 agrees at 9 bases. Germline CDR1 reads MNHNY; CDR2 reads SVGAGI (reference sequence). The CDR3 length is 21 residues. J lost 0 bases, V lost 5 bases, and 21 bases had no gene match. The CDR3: CASSPAPRNRGRGVSTDTQYF. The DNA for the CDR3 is TGTGCCAGCAGTCCGGCCCCTCGAAACAGGGGGCGCGGGGTTAGCACAGATACGCAGTATTTT.

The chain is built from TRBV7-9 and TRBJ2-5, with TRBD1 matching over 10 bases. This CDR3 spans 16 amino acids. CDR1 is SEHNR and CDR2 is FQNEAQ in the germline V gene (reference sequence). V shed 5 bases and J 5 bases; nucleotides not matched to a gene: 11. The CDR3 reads CASSARTGGLRETQYF. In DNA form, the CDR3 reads TGTGCCAGCAGCGCACGGACAGGGGGGTTAAGGGAGACCCAGTACTTC. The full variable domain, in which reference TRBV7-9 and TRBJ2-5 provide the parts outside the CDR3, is DTGVSQNPRHKITKRGQNVTFRCDPISEHNRLYWYRQTLGQGPEFLTYFQNEAQLEKSRLLSDRFSAERPKGSFSTLEIQRTEQGDSAMYLCASSARTGGLRETQYFGPGTRLLVL.

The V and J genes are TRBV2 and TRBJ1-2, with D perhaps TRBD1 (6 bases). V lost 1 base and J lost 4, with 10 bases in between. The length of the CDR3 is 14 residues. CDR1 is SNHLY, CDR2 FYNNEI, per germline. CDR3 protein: CASSEDRELYGYTF. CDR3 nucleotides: TGTGCCAGCAGTGAAGACAGGGAACTCTATGGCTACACCTTC.

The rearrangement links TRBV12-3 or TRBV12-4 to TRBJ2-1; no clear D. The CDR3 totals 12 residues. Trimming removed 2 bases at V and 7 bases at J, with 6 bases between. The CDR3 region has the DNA TGTGCCAGCAGTTTATCCACAAATGAGCAGTTCTTC. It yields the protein CASSLSTNEQFF.

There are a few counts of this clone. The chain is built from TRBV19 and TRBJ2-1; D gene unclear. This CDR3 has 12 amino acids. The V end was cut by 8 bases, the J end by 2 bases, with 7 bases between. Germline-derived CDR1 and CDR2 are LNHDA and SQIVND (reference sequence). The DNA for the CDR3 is TGTGCCAGTCACGACACCTACAATGAGCAGTTCTTC. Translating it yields CASHDTYNEQFF.

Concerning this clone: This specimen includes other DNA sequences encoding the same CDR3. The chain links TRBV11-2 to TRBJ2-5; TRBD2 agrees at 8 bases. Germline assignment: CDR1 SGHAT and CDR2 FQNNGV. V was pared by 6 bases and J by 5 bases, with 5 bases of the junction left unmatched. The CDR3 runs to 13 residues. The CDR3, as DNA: TGTGCCAGCAGTTTTAGCGGGGAGGAGACCCAGTACTTC. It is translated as CASSFSGEETQYF.

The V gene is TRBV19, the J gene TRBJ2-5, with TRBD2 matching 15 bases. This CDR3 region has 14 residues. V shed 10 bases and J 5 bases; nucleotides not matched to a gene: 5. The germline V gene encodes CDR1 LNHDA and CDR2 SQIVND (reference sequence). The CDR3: CATGLAGGRETQYF. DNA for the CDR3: TGTGCCACCGGACTAGCGGGAGGGAGGGAGACCCAGTACTTC.

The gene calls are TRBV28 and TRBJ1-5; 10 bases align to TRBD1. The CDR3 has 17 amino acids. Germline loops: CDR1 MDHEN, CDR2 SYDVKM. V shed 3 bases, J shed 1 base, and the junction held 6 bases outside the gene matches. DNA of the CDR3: TGTGCCAGCAGTTTCCCCGGACAGGGGGTAAGCAATCAGCCCCAGCATTTT. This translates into CASSFPGQGVSNQPQHF.

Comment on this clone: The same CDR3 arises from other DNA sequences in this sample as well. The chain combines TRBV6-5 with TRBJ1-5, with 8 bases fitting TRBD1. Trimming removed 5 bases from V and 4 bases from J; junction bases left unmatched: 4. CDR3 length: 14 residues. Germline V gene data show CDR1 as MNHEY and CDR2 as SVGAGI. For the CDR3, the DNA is TGTGCCAGCAGTCGACAGGGGAATAATCAGCCCCAGCATTTT. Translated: CASSRQGNNQPQHF.

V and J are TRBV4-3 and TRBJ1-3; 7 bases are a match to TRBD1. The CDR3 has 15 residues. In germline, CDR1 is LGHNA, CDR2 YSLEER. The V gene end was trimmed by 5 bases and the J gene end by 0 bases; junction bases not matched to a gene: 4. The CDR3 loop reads CASSLGQSSGNTIYF. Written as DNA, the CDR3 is TGCGCCAGCAGCTTGGGACAGAGCTCTGGAAACACCATATATTTT.

CDR3 sequence (DNA): TGTGCCAGCAGCATTAGGACAGGGAACACTGAAGCTTTCTTT. It codes for CASSIRTGNTEAFF. V and J are TRBV5-5 and TRBJ1-1; 7 nucleotides match TRBD1. The CDR3 extends over 14 amino acids. The J segment lost 1 base and the V segment lost 4 bases, leaving 4 bases of the junction unmatched. The germline gives CDR1 SGHKS, CDR2 YYEKEE (reference sequence).

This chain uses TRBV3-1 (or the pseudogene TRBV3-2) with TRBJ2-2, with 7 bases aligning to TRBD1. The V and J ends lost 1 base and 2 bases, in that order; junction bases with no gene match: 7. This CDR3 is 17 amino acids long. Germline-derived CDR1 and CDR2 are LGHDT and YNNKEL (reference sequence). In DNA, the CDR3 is TGTGCCAGCAGCCAAGGATCCCACAGGGGAAACACCGGGGAGCTGTTTTTT. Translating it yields CASSQGSHRGNTGELFF.

The CDR3 here is CASSLSSGFSNQPQHF. CDR3 DNA: TGTGCCAGCAGTTTATCTTCCGGGTTTAGCAATCAGCCCCAGCATTTT. The rearrangement uses TRBV27 and TRBJ1-5; D gene unclear. Germline V gives CDR1 MNHEY, CDR2 SMNVEV (reference sequence). Deletions cut 0 bases from V and 0 bases from J, with 9 bases between. The CDR3 is 16 amino acids.

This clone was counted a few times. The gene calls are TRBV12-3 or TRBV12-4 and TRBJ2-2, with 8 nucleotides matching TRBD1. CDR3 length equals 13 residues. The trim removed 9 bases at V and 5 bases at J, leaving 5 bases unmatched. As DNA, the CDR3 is TGTGCCAGTCAGGGGGCACCTACCGGGGAGCTGTTTTTT. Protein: CASQGAPTGELFF.

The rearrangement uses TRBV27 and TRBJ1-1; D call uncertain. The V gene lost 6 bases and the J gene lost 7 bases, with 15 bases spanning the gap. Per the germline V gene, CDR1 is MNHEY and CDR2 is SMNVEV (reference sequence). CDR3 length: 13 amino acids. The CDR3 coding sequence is TGTGCCAGCAGCTTGGAGGTGGGCGTTGAAGCTTTCTTT. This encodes CASSLEVGVEAFF.

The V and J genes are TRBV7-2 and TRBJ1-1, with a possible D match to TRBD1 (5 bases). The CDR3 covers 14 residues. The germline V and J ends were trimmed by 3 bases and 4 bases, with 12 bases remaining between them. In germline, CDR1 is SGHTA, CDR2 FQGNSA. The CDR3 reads CASSLTVDVTEAFF. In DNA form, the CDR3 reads TGTGCCAGCAGCTTGACAGTGGACGTCACTGAAGCTTTCTTT.

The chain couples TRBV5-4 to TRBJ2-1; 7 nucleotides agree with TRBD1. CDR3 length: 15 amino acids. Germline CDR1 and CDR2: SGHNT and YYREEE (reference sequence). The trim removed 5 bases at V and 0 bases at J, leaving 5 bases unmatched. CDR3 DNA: TGTGCCAGCAGGCGGACAGGCGGCTCCTACAATGAGCAGTTCTTC. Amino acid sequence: CASRRTGGSYNEQFF.

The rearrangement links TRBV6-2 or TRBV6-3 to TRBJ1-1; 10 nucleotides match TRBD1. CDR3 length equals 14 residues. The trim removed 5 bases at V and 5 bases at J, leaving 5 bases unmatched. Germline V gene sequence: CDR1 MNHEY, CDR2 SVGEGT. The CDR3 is CASSTTGGLTEAFF. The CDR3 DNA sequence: TGTGCCAGCAGTACGACAGGGGGCTTAACTGAAGCTTTCTTT.

The CDR3 DNA reads TGCGCCAGCAGCCCCTGGACAGGGGCCGGGCAAGAGACCCAGTACTTC. It is translated as CASSPWTGAGQETQYF. The rearrangement joins TRBV4-1 to TRBJ2-5; 9 nucleotides match TRBD1. CDR1 is MGHRA and CDR2 is YSYEKL in the germline V gene. This CDR3 spans 16 amino acids. The junction had 8 bases not matched to a gene; V was cut back by 4 bases and J by 2 bases.

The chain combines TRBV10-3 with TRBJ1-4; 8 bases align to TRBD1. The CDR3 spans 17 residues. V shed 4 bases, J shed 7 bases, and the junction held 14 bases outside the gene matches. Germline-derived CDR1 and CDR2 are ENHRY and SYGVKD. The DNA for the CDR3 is TGTGCCATCAGTGGGAAGCAGCCCGGGACAGGAGGTGAAAAACTGTTTTTT. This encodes CAISGKQPGTGGEKLFF.

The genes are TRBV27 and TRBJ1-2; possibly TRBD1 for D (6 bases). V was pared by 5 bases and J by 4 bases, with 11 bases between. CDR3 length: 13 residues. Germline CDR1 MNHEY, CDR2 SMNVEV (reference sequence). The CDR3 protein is CASSIAGAYGYTF. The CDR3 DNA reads TGTGCCAGCAGTATTGCAGGGGCCTATGGCTACACCTTC.

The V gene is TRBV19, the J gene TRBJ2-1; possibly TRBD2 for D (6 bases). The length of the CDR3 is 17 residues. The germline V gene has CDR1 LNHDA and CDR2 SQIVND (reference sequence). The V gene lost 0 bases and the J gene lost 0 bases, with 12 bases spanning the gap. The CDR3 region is CASSIESGVSSYNEQFF. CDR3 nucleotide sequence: TGTGCCAGTAGTATAGAGTCGGGGGTAAGCTCCTACAATGAGCAGTTCTTC.

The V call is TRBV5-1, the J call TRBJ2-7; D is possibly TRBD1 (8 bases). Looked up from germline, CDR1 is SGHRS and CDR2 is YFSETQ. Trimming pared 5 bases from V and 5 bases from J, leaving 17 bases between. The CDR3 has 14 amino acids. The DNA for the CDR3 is TGCGCCAGCAGGGGGGGGACAGGCACGGACGAGCAGTACGTC. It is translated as CASRGGTGTDEQYV.

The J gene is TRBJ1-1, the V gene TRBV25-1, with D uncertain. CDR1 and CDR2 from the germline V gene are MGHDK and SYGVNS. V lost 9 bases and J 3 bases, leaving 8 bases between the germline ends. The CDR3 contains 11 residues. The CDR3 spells CASVFYTEAFF. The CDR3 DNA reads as TGTGCCAGTGTCTTCTACACTGAAGCTTTCTTT. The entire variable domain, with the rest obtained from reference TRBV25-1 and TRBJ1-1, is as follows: EADIYQTPRYLVIGTGKKITLECSQTMGHDKMYWYQQDPGMELHLIHYSYGVNSTEKGDLSSESTVSRIRTEHFPLTLESARPSHTSQYLCASVFYTEAFFGQGTRLTVV.

CDR3: CASSPRGTGNGNEQFF. Written as DNA, the CDR3 is TGTGCCAGCAGCCCGCGGGGGACGGGGAACGGTAATGAGCAGTTCTTC. The J gene is TRBJ2-1, the V gene TRBV5-5; TRBD2 agrees at 7 bases. CDR3 length: 16 amino acids. V dropped 4 bases and J dropped 7; count of bases not matched to a gene: 14. Germline lookup yields CDR1 SGHKS and CDR2 YYEKEE (reference sequence).

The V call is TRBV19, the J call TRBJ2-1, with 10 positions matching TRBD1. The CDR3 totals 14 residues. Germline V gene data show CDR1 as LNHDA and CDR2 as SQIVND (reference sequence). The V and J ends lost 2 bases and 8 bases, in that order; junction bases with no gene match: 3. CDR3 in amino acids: CASSIQGTGDEQFF. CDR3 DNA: TGTGCCAGTAGTATACAAGGGACAGGGGATGAGCAGTTCTTC. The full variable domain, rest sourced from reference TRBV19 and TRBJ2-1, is DGGITQSPKYLFRKEGQNVTLSCEQNLNHDAMYWYRQDPGQGLRLIYYSQIVNDFQKGDIAEGYSVSREKKESFPLTVTSAQKNPTAFYLCASSIQGTGDEQFFGPGTRLTVL.

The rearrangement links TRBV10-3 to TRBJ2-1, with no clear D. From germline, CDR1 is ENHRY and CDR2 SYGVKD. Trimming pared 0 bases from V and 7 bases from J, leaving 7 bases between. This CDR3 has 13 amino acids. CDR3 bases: TGTGCCATCAGTGAGTCTGGTAGAAATGAGCAGTTCTTC. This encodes CAISESGRNEQFF.